This T cell receptor beta chain was found in a study of blood T cell repertoires in COVID-19 (dated by TCRdb to about 2020). Looking at the study overall: Collaborator samples came from the United States, Italy and Spain and covered acute and convalescent phases of COVID-19. The material from the prospective study consisted of cDNA or gDNA derived from T cells, B-cell-depleted T cells, or PBMCs. Deeply sampled blood TCRbeta repertoires from subjects exposed to, actively infected with, or recovered from COVID-19 were included in the dataset. A freely available public database, intended as a resource for researchers studying the immune response to SARS-CoV-2, is where the repertoires were released. Samples were obtained from the ongoing ImmuneRACE study (first 160 participants) and from 1,000 to 1,500 subjects provided by 6 global collaborators. A de-identified subject ID, COVID-19 status, age in years and sex were almost always included in the sample metadata. Where HLA class I and class II types were available, the types were taken from metadata supplied by the sample provider, not from assay-based typing. The study at large found these results: How much clinical and demographic metadata was included differed by source and by participant, and the metadata was provided uncurated.

Between the V and J ends, shortened by 2 bases and 1 base respectively, the junction contains 5 bases. The germline V gene supplies CDR1 MDHEN and CDR2 SYDVKM. Inclusive of the bounding cysteine and phenylalanine, the CDR3 is 14 residues long. CDR3 DNA is the only sequence kept; it has 42 bases, read in frame from the first base. Another Seattle source contributed samples from volunteer blood donors who had recovered from COVID-19. Whole blood was collected in K2EDTA tubes by collaborating institutions according to the institutions' own protocols. For TCRbeta analysis, collaborators shipped samples as frozen whole blood, isolated PBMCs, or DNA extracted from either of those sample types. The immunoSEQ Assay, a bias-controlled multiplex PCR, was used to amplify TCRbeta CDR3 regions from genomic DNA. In the source study's methods: The number of nucleated cells in each sample was estimated by amplification of reference gene primers within the assay. To quantify the absolute abundance of each unique TCRbeta CDR3 rearrangement, sequence reads were collapsed and filtered. Productive Simpson clonality was computed per sample as the square root of Simpson's diversity index over productive rearrangements. TCRdb limited this immuneACCESS table to in-frame rearrangements with V and J called. A share of clones is missing; checked studies link under half to unresolved V genes, and the rest is unexplained. Clonal size and the V and J genes are those of that table, whereas D and trimming came from the DNA. The sample table holds more than 250,000 clones, of which approximately 82% were seen once. Clones ranked in the top ten supply under 5.5% of the sample.

In regard to this clone: Its antigen target is currently unknown. The input lacks base qualities; no much larger clone sits a single base away.

The sequence derives from a man in his sixties who had recovered from COVID-19. The chain is made from TRBV28 and TRBJ2-2; the D gene cannot be named for sure. The sample taken for sequencing was peripheral blood. CDR3 protein: CASSLHWNTGELFF. At the DNA level, the sequence is TGTGCCAGCAGTTTACATTGGAACACCGGGGAGCTGTTTTTT. With all but the CDR3 taken from the reference TRBV28 and TRBJ2-2 genes, the full variable domain is: DVKVTQSSRYLVKRTGEKVFLECVQDMDHENMFWYRQDPGLGLRLIYFSYDVKMKEKGDIPEGYSVSREKKERFSLILESASTNQTSMYLCASSLHWNTGELFFGEGSRLTVL.